This TCR beta chain was found in a study of blood T cell repertoires in COVID-19. Study-level background: T cells, B-cell-depleted T cells, or PBMCs provided the cDNA or gDNA that served as material.

Germline V lookup: CDR1 MNHEY, CDR2 SMNVEV (reference sequence). The ends lost 4 bases at V and 7 bases at J; junction bases unmatched: 7. The CDR3 is made up of 13 amino acids. Generated by immunoSEQ multiplex PCR, the TCRdb table keeps only in-frame clones and is missing some. The sample comprises about 200,000 clones, about 90% of which are singletons, and around 1.2% rests with the top ten. V usage is TRBV27 and J usage is TRBJ2-7; 7 bases are a match to TRBD2. This TCR derives from a man aged 25-45 years with acute or convalescent COVID-19. The sequenced sample consisted of peripheral blood. CDR3 residues: CASSSPPGGEQYF. In DNA form, the CDR3 reads TGTGCCAGCAGTTCCCCCCCGGGGGGAGAGCAGTACTTC.